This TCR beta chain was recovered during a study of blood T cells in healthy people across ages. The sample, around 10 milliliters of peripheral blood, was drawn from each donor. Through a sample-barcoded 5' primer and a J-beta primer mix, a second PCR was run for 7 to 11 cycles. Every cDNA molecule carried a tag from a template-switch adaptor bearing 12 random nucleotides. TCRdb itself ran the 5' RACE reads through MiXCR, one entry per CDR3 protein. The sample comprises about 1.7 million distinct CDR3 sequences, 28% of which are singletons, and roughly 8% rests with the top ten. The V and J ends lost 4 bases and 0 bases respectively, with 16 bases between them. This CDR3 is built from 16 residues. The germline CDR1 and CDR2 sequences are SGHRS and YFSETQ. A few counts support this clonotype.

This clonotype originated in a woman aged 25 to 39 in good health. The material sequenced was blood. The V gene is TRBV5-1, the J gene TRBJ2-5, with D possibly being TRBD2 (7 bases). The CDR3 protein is CASSAGDTVNQETQYF. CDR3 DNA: TGCGCCAGCAGCGCGGGGGACACAGTAAACCAAGAGACCCAGTACTTC.